The 24 T cell receptor beta chains in this list originate from one sample, sequenced in a study of T cells in Graves' hyperthyroidism and ophthalmopathy. Amplification yielded TCR beta CDR3 regions, with RNA transcripts as the source. The HTBI primer set was used in a first-round RT-PCR of the TCR CDR3. TCRdb used MiXCR to reprocess the multiplex PCR reads, holding one entry per CDR3 protein. The sample contains a few hundred thousand distinct CDR3 sequences, roughly 15% of which appear only once. The sequencing input was blood. Receptor source: a woman aged 60-75 years with Graves' ophthalmopathy.

The V and J genes are TRBV5-4 and TRBJ2-7, with D perhaps TRBD2 (6 bases). Trimming took off 3 bases at V and 1 base at J, with 11 bases between the two ends. There are 14 residues in the CDR3. The V gene's germline CDR1 is SGHNT and CDR2 YYREEE (reference sequence). The CDR3 coding sequence is TGTGCCAGCAGCTGGGGTGGGACTTCCTACGAGCAGTACTTC. Translating it yields CASSWGGTSYEQYF.

This clonotype was seen at least ten times. The rearrangement links TRBV20-1 to TRBJ2-1, with 8 bases that match TRBD2. CDR1 is DFQATT, CDR2 SNEGSKA, per germline (reference sequence). The CDR3 is 15 residues long. J lost 3 bases, V lost 3 bases, and 7 bases had no gene match. As DNA, the CDR3 is TGCAGTGCTAGTAGGATCAGCGGGAGCTACAATGAGCAGTTCTTC. Its protein product is CSASRISGSYNEQFF.

This clonotype was observed a handful of times. The gene calls are TRBV20-1 and TRBJ1-5; D call uncertain. Per germline, CDR1 DFQATT and CDR2 SNEGSKA (reference sequence). This CDR3 region has 15 residues. Trimming removed 6 bases at V and 0 bases at J, with 15 bases between. The CDR3 DNA reads TGCAGTGCCACCCCGGGAGGGAATAGCAATCAGCCCCAGCATTTT. Its translation is CSATPGGNSNQPQHF.

As regards this clonotype: This could be a read error, since a much larger clone is one nucleotide away. The genes are TRBV5-1 and TRBJ1-1; 7 bases align to TRBD1. Per germline, CDR1 SGHRS and CDR2 YFSETQ. The CDR3 has 15 residues. V was clipped by 5 bases and J by 4 bases; unmatched bases: 11. Written as DNA, the CDR3 is TGCGCCAGCAGGTCCCAGGGGGGGGCGGGCACTGAAGCTTTCTTT. This translates into CASRSQGGAGTEAFF. The variable domain in full, completed from reference TRBV5-1 and TRBJ1-1, reads KAGVTQTPRYLIKTRGQQVTLSCSPISGHRSVSWYQQTPGQGLQFLFEYFSETQRNKGNFPGRFSGRQFSNSRSEMNVSTLELGDSALYLCASRSQGGAGTEAFFGQGTRLTVV.

As for this clonotype: A read error may produce the germline difference seen at one junction end. CDR3 in DNA: TGTACCACCGGAAACGCCAGCTCCTACGAGCAGTACTTC. Its protein is CTTGNASSYEQYF. This chain links TRBV15 with TRBJ2-7; no reliable D call. The CDR3 runs to 13 residues. Germline V gene lookup returns CDR1 LNHNV and CDR2 YYDKDF (reference sequence).

The rearrangement joins TRBV5-4 to TRBJ1-6; D is ambiguous. The CDR3 sequence is 14 residues long. Germline V lookup: CDR1 SGHNT, CDR2 YYREEE (reference sequence). The V and J ends lost 0 bases and 7 bases respectively, with 8 bases between them. The CDR3 coding sequence is TGTGCCAGCAGCTTGGGCCTTAACAATTCACCCCTCCACTTT. This gives the protein CASSLGLNNSPLHF.

This clonotype was counted ten times or more. The rearrangement uses TRBV28 and TRBJ2-1, with TRBD2 matching 12 bases. This CDR3 spans 13 amino acids. Trimming removed 10 bases from V and 8 bases from J; junction bases left unmatched: 6. Germline lookup yields CDR1 MDHEN and CDR2 SYDVKM. The CDR3 nucleotides read TGTGCCATCGGACTAGCGGGAATTGATGAGCAGTTCTTC. It translates to CAIGLAGIDEQFF.

This clonotype was recorded many times. This sequence joins TRBV28 and TRBJ2-5; D is uncertain. Germline V CDR1 and CDR2: MDHEN, SYDVKM. The CDR3 has 15 amino acids. V was trimmed by 5 bases and J by 0 bases, leaving 13 bases between them. CDR3 DNA sequence: TGTGCCAGCAGTCCGAGCTATGGGTACCAAGAGACCCAGTACTTC. Its protein is CASSPSYGYQETQYF.

This clonotype was found many times. The chain has TRBV28 and TRBJ2-2; D may be TRBD1 or TRBD2 (5 bases each). V gave up 1 base and J gave up 5 bases, with 8 bases separating them. This CDR3 has 14 amino acids. Germline V CDR1 and CDR2: MDHEN, SYDVKM. CDR3 sequence reads: CASSLYGGTGELFF. The CDR3 bases are TGTGCCAGCAGTTTATATGGGGGAACCGGGGAGCTGTTTTTT.

The rearrangement uses TRBV6-1 and TRBJ2-4; the D gene is possibly TRBD1 (5 bases). The V gene lost 10 bases and the J gene lost 6 bases, with 19 bases spanning the gap. Per the germline V gene, CDR1 is MNHNS and CDR2 is SASEGT. The CDR3 covers 14 residues. As DNA, the CDR3 is TGTGCCACAAGTAGTCAGGGAATGGGAAACATTCAGTACTTC. Amino acids: CATSSQGMGNIQYF.

This clonotype has at least ten counts. V usage is TRBV2 and J usage is TRBJ1-1; no clear D gene. From germline, CDR1 is SNHLY and CDR2 FYNNEI. This CDR3 has 13 amino acids. The V gene lost 7 bases and the J gene lost 1 base, with 10 bases spanning the gap. CDR3 protein: CASNVKGNTEAFF. For the CDR3, the DNA is TGTGCCAGCAACGTCAAGGGGAACACTGAAGCTTTCTTT.

At least ten counts were recorded for this clonotype. The rearrangement links TRBV29-1 to TRBJ2-2; the D is unclear. From germline, CDR1 is SQVTM and CDR2 ANQGSEA. The CDR3 totals 13 residues. Trimming removed 3 bases at V and 2 bases at J, with 7 bases between. CDR3 nucleotide sequence: TGCAGCGTTGACAGGATCAACACCGGGGAGCTGTTTTTT. The encoded protein is CSVDRINTGELFF.

This clonotype showed up many times. The chain couples TRBV3-1 to TRBJ2-7; tentatively, D is TRBD2 (6 bases). The germline gives CDR1 LGHDT, CDR2 YNNKEL (reference sequence). The V and J ends lost 4 bases and 7 bases respectively, with 20 bases between them. The CDR3 is 15 amino acids. CDR3 region: CASSPRDSPPGEQYF. DNA of the CDR3: TGTGCCAGCAGCCCCCGGGACTCCCCCCCGGGAGAGCAGTACTTC.

The chain employs TRBV6-1 and TRBJ2-5; D not resolved. Germline loops: CDR1 MNHNS, CDR2 SASEGT. Trimming removed 1 base from V and 7 bases from J, with 7 bases in between. This CDR3 is 12 amino acids long. The CDR3: CASSEVRTTQYF. For the CDR3, the DNA is TGTGCCAGCAGTGAAGTTAGAACGACCCAGTACTTC.

The chain employs TRBV12-3 or TRBV12-4 and TRBJ2-2; D unresolved. Trimming pared 3 bases from V and 4 bases from J, leaving 9 bases between. The CDR3 covers 14 residues. The CDR3 DNA sequence: TGTGCCAGCAGTTTTGTTGCCTCCACCGGGGAGCTGTTTTTT. It yields the protein CASSFVASTGELFF.

This clonotype has just a few counts. This rearrangement joins TRBV6-1 to TRBJ1-1; D is undetermined. The germline CDR1 and CDR2 sequences are MNHNS and SASEGT. Trimming stripped 3 bases from V and 0 bases from J, with 11 bases between. The CDR3 sequence is 15 residues long. CDR3 nucleotide sequence: TGTGCCAGCAGTGAGCGTAAAGAGATGAACACTGAAGCTTTCTTT. Protein sequence: CASSERKEMNTEAFF.

This clonotype occurred many times. This CDR3 is CASKLGTDPYTGELFF. CDR3 bases: TGTGCCAGCAAATTAGGGACAGATCCTTACACCGGGGAGCTGTTTTTT. The chain has TRBV27 and TRBJ2-2; 7 bases line up with TRBD1. The CDR3 is 16 amino acids. Germline V gene lookup returns CDR1 MNHEY and CDR2 SMNVEV (reference sequence). With 7 bases clipped from V and 3 bases from J, the junction kept 11 bases outside the gene matches.

The table lists this clonotype with many counts. The chain carries TRBV6-1 and TRBJ2-7; a weak D match, TRBD2 (6 bases). With 4 bases removed from V and 4 bases from J, the gap between germline ends came to 17 bases. CDR1 is MNHNS, CDR2 SASEGT, per germline. This CDR3 has 15 residues. CDR3 nucleotide sequence: TGTGCCAGCAGTGGGGCCGGGAGTAAGTATTACGAGCAGTACTTC. Its translation: CASSGAGSKYYEQYF.

This clonotype was counted many times. This rearrangement joins TRBV10-3 to TRBJ1-1; TRBD1 is a possible D gene (5 bases). V dropped 3 bases and J dropped 4 bases, with 9 bases sitting between them. The CDR3 runs 13 residues. The germline gives CDR1 ENHRY, CDR2 SYGVKD. CDR3 sequence reads: CAISDGAVTEAFF. CDR3 coding DNA: TGTGCCATCAGTGATGGGGCGGTCACTGAAGCTTTCTTT.

The genes are TRBV25-1 and TRBJ2-7, with D perhaps given as TRBD1 or TRBD2 (5 bases each). Germline CDR1 reads MGHDK; CDR2 reads SYGVNS. V was shortened by 5 bases and J by 7 bases, with 21 bases between the two germline ends. This CDR3 has 15 residues. Here the CDR3 DNA reads TGTGCCAGCAGTCGAGGAGCCGGGGCCCTTCTGGAGCAGTACTTC. It encodes CASSRGAGALLEQYF.

This clonotype appeared many times. Germline and junction disagree at one end, which may indicate a read error. The V gene is TRBV7-9, the J gene TRBJ2-5; D not resolved. The CDR3 is made up of 12 amino acids. Per the germline V gene, CDR1 is SEHNR and CDR2 is FQNEAQ (reference sequence). The DNA of the CDR3 is TGTGCCAGCAGCCCGTACCAAGAGGCCCAGTACTTC. Encoded protein: CASSPYQEAQYF.

In its sample, this clonotype was seen many times. This rearrangement joins TRBV3-1 to TRBJ2-6; D is unresolved. Trimming cost V 8 bases and J 2 bases, with 7 bases left between them. The CDR3 is 13 amino acids. Germline V lookup: CDR1 LGHDT, CDR2 YNNKEL (reference sequence). The CDR3, as DNA: TGTGCCAGCCAGACGACTGGGGCCAACGTCCTGACTTTC. Translation: CASQTTGANVLTF.

This clonotype was recorded many times. J is TRBJ2-1 and V is TRBV12-3 or TRBV12-4; maybe TRBD2 (6 bases). This CDR3 has 15 amino acids. V dropped 3 bases and J dropped 7 bases, with 16 bases sitting between them. This CDR3 is CASSLRVGRRNEQFF. In DNA form, the CDR3 reads TGTGCCAGCAGTTTGAGGGTAGGGAGGCGGAATGAGCAGTTCTTC.

This clonotype was detected ten times or more. The V and J genes are TRBV5-8 and TRBJ2-1; D possibly corresponds to TRBD2 (6 bases). Germline values: CDR1 SGHTS, CDR2 YDEGEE. The CDR3 loop spans 16 amino acids. With 0 bases removed from V and 0 bases from J, the gap between germline ends came to 10 bases. The CDR3 region has the DNA TGTGCCAGCAGCTTGGGCGGGGTTGTCTCCTACAATGAGCAGTTCTTC. This codes for CASSLGGVVSYNEQFF.